These 18 T cell receptor beta chains share one sample of origin, sequenced in a study of T cell clonality in common variable immunodeficiency. Findings and limits, study-wide: Common variable immunodeficiency TCR beta sequences reportedly had fewer deletions and N-nucleotide insertions.

Profiled with immunoSEQ multiplex PCR; TCRdb holds only in-frame clones, not every one. Observed in the sample are 25,000 to 35,000 clones, none of them singletons. These receptors are not linked to any known antigen. The sequencing sample was made of peripheral blood mononuclear cells. Receptors were obtained from a human donor with common variable immunodeficiency.

In this sample, this clone turned up a few times. Sequencing ends 3 residues short of the CDR3 end; the germline J gene provides the rest. This chain uses TRBV30 with TRBJ1-6; possibly TRBD1 for D (5 bases). The germline gives CDR1 GTSNPN, CDR2 SVGIG (reference sequence). V dropped 2 bases and J dropped 9 bases, with 11 bases sitting between them. The CDR3 has 13 residues. The CDR3 sequence is CAWSQGVGSPLHF. The part of the CDR3 DNA that was read is TGTGCCTGGAGTCAAGGGGTCGGTTCACCC.

For this clone: Read data end 3 residues before the CDR3 end; the end is taken from the germline J gene. This chain uses TRBV7-9 with TRBJ2-7; TRBD2 matches at 9 bases. V was pared by 3 bases and J by 4 bases, with 4 bases of the junction left unmatched. This CDR3 has 14 residues. Germline-derived CDR1 and CDR2 are SEHNR and FQNEAQ (reference sequence). Incomplete CDR3 DNA: TGTGCCAGCAGCTTCGGCGGGGGGGTGTACGAG. As protein: CASSFGGGVYE. The whole CDR3 reads CASSFGGGVYEQYF.

Turning to this clone: Read data end 3 residues before the CDR3 end; the end is taken from the germline J gene. The rearrangement joins TRBV30 to TRBJ1-5, with D perhaps matching TRBD1 (6 bases). The CDR3 sequence is 13 residues long. Trimming cost V 3 bases and J 3 bases, with 9 bases left between them. The germline gives CDR1 GTSNPN, CDR2 SVGIG (reference sequence). The sequenced CDR3 bases are TGTGCCTGGAGCCGGGACATCAATCAGCCC. As protein: CAWSRDINQP. In full, the CDR3 reads CAWSRDINQPQHF.

A remark on this clone: An end of the junction does not agree with germline; a read error may underlie this. The observed sequence ends 3 residues before the CDR3 terminus, with the missing tail filled in from the germline J gene. The rearrangement links TRBV7-7 to TRBJ2-5; TRBD1 matches 9 bases. This CDR3 has 15 residues. Germline CDR1 SSHAT, CDR2 FNYEAQ (reference sequence). The CDR3 spells CASSLRGQGVETQYF. CDR3 bases read: TGTGCTAGCAGCTTGAGGGGACAGGGTGTTGAGACC.

In regard to this clone: The CDR3 extends 3 residues past the end of the read, so its final part is completed from the germline J gene. The rearrangement joins TRBV2 to TRBJ1-2, with D maybe TRBD1 (6 bases). This CDR3 region has 14 residues. The germline CDR1 and CDR2 sequences are SNHLY and FYNNEI. V lost 4 bases and J 0 bases, leaving 9 bases between the germline ends. The sequenced part of the CDR3 DNA is TGTGCCAGCAGTGCGGACAGATCTAACTATGGC. Translation gives CASSADRSNYG. The full CDR3 reads CASSADRSNYGYTF.

As to this clone: The CDR3 end is not reached by the read, which stops 3 residues before it; the germline J gene fills it in. The rearrangement joins TRBV7-2 to TRBJ2-7; weak D call: TRBD2 (7 bases). V gave up 1 base and J gave up 2 bases, with 9 bases separating them. Germline loops: CDR1 SGHTA, CDR2 FQGNSA. The CDR3 is 14 residues long. The CDR3 loop is CASSLDGGPYEQYF. CDR3 DNA (partial): TGTGCCAGCAGCTTAGACGGGGGGCCCTACGAG.

As regards this clone: The CDR3 end lies 3 residues beyond the end of the read and is filled in from the germline J gene. The chain links TRBV7-9 to TRBJ2-3; D gene unclear. The germline V and J ends were trimmed by 7 bases and 4 bases, with 12 bases remaining between them. The germline V gene encodes CDR1 SEHNR and CDR2 FQNEAQ (reference sequence). The CDR3 extends over 13 amino acids. Partial CDR3 DNA: TGTGCCAGCAAGGGCCTATTACCAGATACG. This translates into CASKGLLPDT. The whole CDR3 protein is CASKGLLPDTQYF.

This clone appeared many times. CDR3 loop: CASSPKAGPYEQYF. Partial CDR3 DNA: TGTGCCAGCTCACCAAAGGCAGGCCCCTACGAG. This chain connects TRBV18 to TRBJ2-7; D uncertain. The read ends 3 residues early relative to the CDR3; the germline J gene fills the gap. This CDR3 region has 14 residues. The germline V gene encodes CDR1 KGHSH and CDR2 LQKENI. V was cut by 2 bases and J by 2 bases, with 10 bases left in between.

This clone has more than one count but fewer than ten. The read finishes 3 residues shy of the CDR3 end, and the germline J gene is used to complete it. The rearrangement joins TRBV29-1 to TRBJ2-1; D may be TRBD2 (5 bases). This CDR3 is 13 amino acids long. Trimming left V 5 bases short and J 6 bases short, with 14 bases between. Germline CDR1 is SQVTM and CDR2 is ANQGSEA. The DNA read from the CDR3 is TGCAGCGTTTCAGAAGTCAGCGGCAATGAG. Its translation: CSVSEVSGNE. The complete CDR3 protein is CSVSEVSGNEQFF.

This clone was counted many times. The read stops 3 residues short of the end of the CDR3; the missing end is completed from the germline J gene. V is TRBV19 and J is TRBJ2-2, with a tentative D call TRBD2 (6 bases). Trimming shortened V by 5 bases and J by 3 bases, and 10 bases separated the two germline ends. From germline, CDR1 is LNHDA and CDR2 SQIVND (reference sequence). CDR3 length: 14 amino acids. Here the CDR3 reads CASSYGGHTGELFF. CDR3 bases read: TGTGCCAGTAGTTACGGGGGTCACACCGGGGAG.

Worth noting for this clone: The DNA ends 3 residues before the CDR3 does, and the rest of the CDR3 is filled in from the germline J gene. The chain is built from TRBV6-2 or TRBV6-3 and TRBJ2-7, with D possibly TRBD1 on 7 matching bases. The CDR3 sequence is 17 residues long. The germline V gene encodes CDR1 MNHEY and CDR2 SVGEGT. Trimming removed 2 bases at V and 3 bases at J, with 20 bases between. The CDR3 protein is CASSYGFGGQTFYEQYF. The DNA read from the CDR3 is TGTGCCAGCAGTTACGGGTTCGGGGGACAGACCTTCTACGAG.

In this sample, this clone turned up a few times. CDR3 amino acids: CAWSVGQGSEQFF. The sequenced CDR3 bases are TGTGCCTGGAGTGTAGGGCAGGGGAGTGAG. The genes are TRBV30 and TRBJ2-1; D may be TRBD1 (6 bases). The read ends 3 residues shy of where the CDR3 ends; the end is completed using the germline J gene. The CDR3 has 13 residues. The V gene's germline CDR1 is GTSNPN and CDR2 SVGIG (reference sequence). V gave up 0 bases and J gave up 9 bases, with 12 bases separating them. Supplemented by reference TRBV30 and TRBJ2-1, the full variable domain reads SQTIHQWPATLVQPVGSPLSLECTVEGTSNPNLYWYRQAAGRGLQLLFYSVGIGQISSEVPQNLSASRPQDRQFILSSKKLLLSDSGFYLCAWSVGQGSEQFFGPGTRLTVL.

This clone was counted many times. The read terminates 3 residues before the CDR3 end, so the remaining end is supplied by the germline J gene. The rearrangement joins TRBV18 to TRBJ2-5, with 10 bases that match TRBD2. The CDR3 is 15 amino acids. Per germline, CDR1 KGHSH and CDR2 LQKENI. Germline trimming cut 0 bases from V and 5 bases from J; bases unmatched to any gene: 3. CDR3 DNA, as far as it was read: TGTGCCAGCTCACCACCGCTAGCGGGGGTGGAGACC. Protein sequence: CASSPPLAGVET. In full, the CDR3 is CASSPPLAGVETQYF.

In its sample, this clone was seen many times. The read is 3 residues too short to cover the CDR3 end, so that end is filled in from the germline J gene. V is TRBV19 and J is TRBJ2-2, with TRBD1 identical over 7 bases. With V trimmed by 3 bases and J by 6 bases, 16 bases remained unmatched. Germline loops: CDR1 LNHDA, CDR2 SQIVND (reference sequence). The CDR3 contains 18 residues. The CDR3 bases that were read are TGTGCCAGTAGTATTGTGGGACAGCATTTTGGAGACGCCGGGGAG. Encoded protein: CASSIVGQHFGDAGE. The CDR3 in full is CASSIVGQHFGDAGELFF. Drawing the rest from reference TRBV19 and TRBJ2-2, the complete variable domain is DGGITQSPKYLFRKEGQNVTLSCEQNLNHDAMYWYRQDPGQGLRLIYYSQIVNDFQKGDIAEGYSVSREKKESFPLTVTSAQKNPTAFYLCASSIVGQHFGDAGELFFGEGSRLTVL.

The sample holds a few counts of this clone. The observed sequence ends 3 residues before the CDR3 terminus, with the missing tail filled in from the germline J gene. V gene TRBV19 combines with J gene TRBJ1-1, with D perhaps matching TRBD1 (5 bases). V shed 9 bases and J shed 7 bases, with 18 bases lying between them. CDR3 length: 13 residues. Germline CDR1 reads LNHDA; CDR2 reads SQIVND (reference sequence). CDR3 sequence: CASGTLRGFEAFF. The sequenced part of the CDR3 DNA is TGTGCCAGCGGAACATTGAGGGGTTTTGAA.

About this clone itself: Coverage ceases 3 residues before the CDR3 finishes, and the germline J gene fills in the end. The chain recombines TRBV7-8 with TRBJ1-5; 8 bases are shared with TRBD1. The CDR3 runs 15 residues. V was clipped by 4 bases and J by 3 bases; unmatched bases: 5. Germline V gives CDR1 SGHVS, CDR2 FQNEAQ. The chain's CDR3 is CASSYQDRDNQPQHF. CDR3 bases read: TGTGCCAGCAGCTATCAGGACAGGGACAATCAGCCC.

In this sample, this clone turned up a few times. The read terminates 3 residues ahead of where the CDR3 ends, so the germline J gene completes it. The V and J genes are TRBV30 and TRBJ2-7; 12 positions match TRBD2. V dropped 0 bases and J dropped 3; count of bases not matched to a gene: 9. Germline V gene lookup returns CDR1 GTSNPN and CDR2 SVGIG (reference sequence). CDR3 length: 17 residues. The covered CDR3 bases are TGTGCCTGGAGTGTATTTATCCAGGGACTAGCGGGCTACGAG. It codes for CAWSVFIQGLAGYE. The whole CDR3 region reads CAWSVFIQGLAGYEQYF.

This clone was seen a handful of times. CDR3 DNA (partial): TGTGCCAGCAGCTTAATGAGCGGGGTTGAGGCCGGGGAG. Translated: CASSLMSGVEAGE. The full CDR3 is CASSLMSGVEAGELFF. This sequence joins TRBV7-6 and TRBJ2-2, with TRBD2 matching 7 bases. The read ends 3 residues early relative to the CDR3; the germline J gene fills the gap. The CDR3 totals 16 residues. The V and J ends lost 2 bases and 6 bases, in that order; junction bases with no gene match: 9. The germline V gene encodes CDR1 SGHVS and CDR2 FNYEAQ. Combining the CDR3 with reference TRBV7-6 and TRBJ2-2 gives the whole variable domain GAGVSQSPRYKVTKRGQDVALRCDPISGHVSLYWYRQALGQGPEFLTYFNYEAQQDKSGLPNDRFSAERPEGSISTLTIQRTEQRDSAMYRCASSLMSGVEAGELFFGEGSRLTVL.